The table lists the clone carrying this T cell receptor (beta chain) with a few counts. Its target is not known. The sample is drawn from a study of sequential checkpoint blockade in melanoma. Treatment here: randomized to nivolumab then ipilimumab (arm A) or the reverse (arm B). Measured with immunoSEQ multiplex PCR; TCRdb has only the in-frame clones, and not every one. The table includes approximately 6,900 clones, around 20% detected once. Trimming removed 6 bases from V and 2 bases from J, with 11 bases in between. There are 14 residues in the CDR3. Germline V gives CDR1 MNHGY, CDR2 SAAAGT. Study-wide points: Pretreatment TIL clonality tracked with response in the nivolumab-first arm. Mutational load did not correlate with tumor T-cell fraction or clonality.

The J gene is TRBJ2-1, the V gene TRBV6-8, with a tentative D call TRBD2 (6 bases). The source was tumor tissue (inferred from file names), collected from a patient given nivolumab and ipilimumab in sequence. This sequence originates from a human donor with melanoma. In DNA form, the CDR3 reads TGTGCCAGCAGCGGCTCTAGCGCCTACAATGAGCAGTTCTTC. Residues: CASSGSSAYNEQFF.